This TCR beta chain was retrieved from a study of persistence of HIV-infected CD4 T cells (dated by TCRdb to between 2020 and 2021). Describing the broader study: The study isolated CMV- and HIV-1 Gag-responding CD4+ T cells from ART-treated individuals to examine antigen-driven clonal expansion of HIV-1-infected cells. Suppressive ART had been received by participants for a median of about eight years. Peripheral blood samples of up to about 180 mL were taken at multiple time points, with the exception of a couple of participants who underwent leukapheresis at a single time point. Cross-participant TCR cluster analysis included roughly 8 participants for CMV and more than five participants for Gag. The clonality of all cells in each sorted population was assessed by TCRbeta sequencing, whereas the clonality of infected cells was assessed by proviral sequencing.

The sample's treatment or condition, from its label and the paper: suppressive antiretroviral therapy. Cells were stimulated with lysates of CMV-infected fibroblasts at roughly 11 ug/mL. Nonresponding CD40L-negative CD69-negative CD45RO-high memory CD4+ T cells were sorted as memory populations depleted of antigen-responding cells. HIV-1-infected adults in whom suppressive ART had been started during chronic infection were enrolled as participants. Plasma HIV-1 RNA had been undetectable (below 50 copies/mL) in participants for at least 4 years. To be included, participants needed a CD4+ T cell count above 400 cells/uL and a positive CMV serology. Before stimulation, PBMCs were isolated using density centrifugation and then depleted of CD8+ T cells. CD8-depleted PBMCs were stimulated for about 17 hours with anti-CD28/CD49d costimulation, CD40-blocking antibody and enfuvirtide to prevent new infections. Sorting was done on either a Beckman Coulter MoFlo Legacy or an XDP sorter, and propidium iodide was used to exclude dead cells. The QIAamp DNA Mini Kit was used for genomic DNA extraction from samples above one million cells, and the Quick-DNA Microprep Kit was used otherwise.

Points the paper makes about the study in general: Because the TCR analyses were done in bulk, restricting them to just the rare CMV-responding cells that actually carried HIV-1 proviruses was not possible. Antigen-responding cells were enriched for expanded CDR3beta sequences that were degenerate, which suggests that CD4+ responses to CMV and Gag underwent convergent selection. Only a small number of individuals took part in the study, and the range of antigens tested was limited. TCR oligoclonality correlated with proviral oligoclonality within the same sorted populations. TCRbeta richness in CMV- and Gag-responding cells was significantly lower than in anti-CD3/anti-CD28-responding cells; CMV-responding cells had higher oligoclonality than CD3/CD28-stimulated and Gag-responding cells.

For this clone: Its antigen is currently not known. No per-base quality is available; no much larger clone lies one base away.

The immunoSEQ hsTCRB assay version 4, run in survey mode, was used to sequence TCRbeta repertoires from genomic DNA. Genomic DNA was diluted to 7.5 to 10 ng/uL, using up to roughly 1 ug per sample for TCRbeta sequencing. In the authors' own workflow: Analysis of the TCRbeta data was done in ImmunoSeq Analyzer 3.0, and diversity was computed on productive nucleotide rearrangements. Lower-bound TCR diversity was estimated with the improved Chao index, and clonality with the Gini coefficient using the Immunarch R package. Different nucleotide rearrangements encoding the same CDR3beta amino acid sequence were treated as distinct clonotypes. Differential abundance analysis identified TCRbeta sequences significantly enriched in antigen-responding cells relative to anti-CD3/anti-CD28-activated cells. GLIPH2 grouped TCRs by predicted peptide-MHC specificity, both within each participant and across combined participant data sets. What TCRdb holds here is the immuneACCESS table cut down to in-frame rearrangements. Part of the clones is not present; checked against another copy, under half of the missing clones reflect an unresolved V gene, and the others are unexplained. That table furnishes V, J and clone size, whereas the DNA furnished D and trimming. This sample lists fewer than 35,000 clones; roughly 80% were detected once. The top ten constitute under 7.5% of the sample.

V and J lose 4 bases and 0 bases, and a span of 12 bases separates them. Looking up the germline V gene yields CDR1 SQVTM and CDR2 ANQGSEA. The CDR3, from cysteine to phenylalanine, totals 14 residues. Of all the DNA, just the CDR3 is kept, 42 bases in frame from base 1. The rearranged segments are TRBV29-1 and TRBJ1-1; a confident D gene designation cannot be given. This receptor was taken from an adult woman with HIV who was CMV-seropositive. The sequencing here drew on CD4+ T cells sorted from PBMCs after approximately 18-hour stimulation, taken from a patient who received antiretroviral therapy. The cell subset or site label on this specimen signifies: CD40L-CD69- CD45RO-high memory CD4 T cells not responding to CMV lysate. The DNA reads TGCAGCGTTGTCGGCCCCCGCATGAACACTGAAGCTTTCTTT. The translation is CSVVGPRMNTEAFF.